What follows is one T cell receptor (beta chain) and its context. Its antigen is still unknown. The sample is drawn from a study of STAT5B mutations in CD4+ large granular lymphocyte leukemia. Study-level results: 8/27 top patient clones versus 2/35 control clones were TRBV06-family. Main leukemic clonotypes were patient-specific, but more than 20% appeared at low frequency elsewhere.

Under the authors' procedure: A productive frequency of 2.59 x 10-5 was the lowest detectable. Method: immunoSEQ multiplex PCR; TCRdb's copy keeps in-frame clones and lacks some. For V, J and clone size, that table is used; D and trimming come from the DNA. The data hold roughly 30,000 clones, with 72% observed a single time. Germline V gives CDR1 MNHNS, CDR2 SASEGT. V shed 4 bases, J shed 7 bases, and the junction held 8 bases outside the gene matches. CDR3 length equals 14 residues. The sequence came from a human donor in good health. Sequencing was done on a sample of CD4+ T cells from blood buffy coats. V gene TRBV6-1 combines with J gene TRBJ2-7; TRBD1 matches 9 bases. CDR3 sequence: CASSVRDRAEEQYF. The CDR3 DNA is TGTGCCAGCAGTGTCCGGGACAGGGCCGAAGAGCAGTACTTC.